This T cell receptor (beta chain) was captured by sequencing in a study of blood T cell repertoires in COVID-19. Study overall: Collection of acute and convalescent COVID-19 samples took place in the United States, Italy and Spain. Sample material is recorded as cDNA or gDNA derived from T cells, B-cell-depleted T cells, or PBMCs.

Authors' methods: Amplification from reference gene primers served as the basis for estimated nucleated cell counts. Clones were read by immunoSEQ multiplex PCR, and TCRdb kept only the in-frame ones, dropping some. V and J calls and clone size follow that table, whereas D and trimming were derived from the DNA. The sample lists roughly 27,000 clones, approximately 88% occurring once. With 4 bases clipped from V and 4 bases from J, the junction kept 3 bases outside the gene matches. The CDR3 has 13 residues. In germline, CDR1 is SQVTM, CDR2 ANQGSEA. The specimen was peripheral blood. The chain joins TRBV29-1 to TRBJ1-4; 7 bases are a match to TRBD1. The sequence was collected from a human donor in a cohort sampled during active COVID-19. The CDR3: CSVAGTDNEKLFF. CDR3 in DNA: TGCAGCGTTGCCGGGACAGATAATGAAAAACTGTTTTTT.